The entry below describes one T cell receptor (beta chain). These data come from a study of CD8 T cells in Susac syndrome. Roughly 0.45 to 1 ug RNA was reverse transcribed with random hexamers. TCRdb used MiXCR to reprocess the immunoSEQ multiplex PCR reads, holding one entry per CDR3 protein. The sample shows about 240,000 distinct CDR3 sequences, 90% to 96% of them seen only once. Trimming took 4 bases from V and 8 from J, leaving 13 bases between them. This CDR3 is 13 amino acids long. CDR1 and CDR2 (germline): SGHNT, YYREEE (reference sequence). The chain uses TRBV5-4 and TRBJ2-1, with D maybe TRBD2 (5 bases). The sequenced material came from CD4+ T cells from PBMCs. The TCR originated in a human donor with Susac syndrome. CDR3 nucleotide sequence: TGTGCCAGCAGCCCCCTAGGGAGCGATGAGCAGTTCTTC. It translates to CASSPLGSDEQFF.